The 12 T cell receptor beta chains listed next were all sequenced from one sample in a study of blood T cell repertoires in COVID-19. Generated by immunoSEQ multiplex PCR, the TCRdb table keeps only in-frame clones and is missing some. The sample lists 70,000 or so clones, over 85% occurring once. Material: peripheral blood. Every receptor here comes from a human donor in a cohort sampled during active COVID-19.

V usage is TRBV5-4 and J usage is TRBJ2-3, with 7 bases that match TRBD1. The V and J ends lost 2 bases and 1 base, in that order; junction bases with no gene match: 1. Germline CDR1 reads SGHNT; CDR2 reads YYREEE (reference sequence). The CDR3 has 14 residues. CDR3 sequence (DNA): TGTGCCAGCAGCTTAGGGACAGGCACAGATACGCAGTATTTT. Translation gives CASSLGTGTDTQYF.

V is TRBV29-1 and J is TRBJ1-2; 7 nucleotides match TRBD1. The CDR3 is made up of 15 amino acids. Per the germline V gene, CDR1 is SQVTM and CDR2 is ANQGSEA. V dropped 6 bases and J dropped 1; count of bases not matched to a gene: 11. The CDR3 sequence is CSVAEGTAVNYGYTF. CDR3 DNA: TGCAGCGTCGCCGAAGGGACAGCCGTTAACTATGGCTACACCTTC.

CDR3 loop: CASSSRTSGRPRAYEQYF. CDR3 DNA sequence: TGTGCCAGCAGCTCGCGGACTAGCGGGAGGCCCCGGGCCTACGAGCAGTACTTC. The chain has TRBV7-6 and TRBJ2-7; 14 bases match TRBD2. The V gene's germline CDR1 is SGHVS and CDR2 FNYEAQ. Unmatched junction bases numbered 10, after V lost 4 bases and J lost 2 bases. The CDR3 loop spans 18 amino acids.

J is TRBJ1-6 and V is TRBV6-6, with 7 nucleotides matching TRBD1. This CDR3 spans 13 amino acids. The J segment lost 9 bases and the V segment lost 6 bases, leaving 5 bases of the junction unmatched. Germline CDR1 MNHNY, CDR2 SVGAGI (reference sequence). The chain's CDR3 is CASRGQAPSPLHF. The DNA of the CDR3 is TGTGCCAGCAGAGGACAGGCTCCTTCACCCCTCCACTTT.

This chain links TRBV7-2 with TRBJ1-5; D may be TRBD1 (5 bases). Trimming removed 1 base at V and 7 bases at J, with 11 bases between. Germline V gene data show CDR1 as SGHTA and CDR2 as FQGNSA. This CDR3 is built from 14 residues. CDR3 DNA: TGTGCCAGCAGCTTAGAGGGGTTCGGACAGCCCCAGCATTTT. It specifies CASSLEGFGQPQHF.

This clone occurred once. V is TRBV7-2 and J is TRBJ2-7, with TRBD2 identical over 7 bases. The CDR3 spans 14 residues. Trimming took 3 bases from V and 5 from J; bases not matched to a gene: 7. CDR1 SGHTA and CDR2 FQGNSA come from the germline V gene. CDR3 coding DNA: TGTGCCAGCAGCTTGGGGGGGAGCAGGCACGAGCAGTACTTC. Protein sequence: CASSLGGSRHEQYF.

The chain links TRBV7-2 to TRBJ2-3; 9 nucleotides line up with TRBD2. Germline V gives CDR1 SGHTA, CDR2 FQGNSA. This CDR3 region has 17 residues. The junction had 14 bases not matched to a gene; V was cut back by 2 bases and J by 8 bases. Here the CDR3 reads CASSLISSGIDGGTQYF. CDR3 DNA: TGTGCCAGCAGCTTAATCTCTAGCGGGATCGATGGGGGTACGCAGTATTTT.

V gene TRBV5-1 combines with J gene TRBJ2-1; 15 bases map to TRBD2. The germline V gene has CDR1 SGHRS and CDR2 YFSETQ. The CDR3 extends over 17 amino acids. V gave up 4 bases and J gave up 7 bases; unmatched junction bases: 9. The CDR3 DNA is TGCGCCAGCAGCCCTTCCCGGACTAGCGGGAGGGCGAATGAGCAGTTCTTC. Amino acids: CASSPSRTSGRANEQFF.

This clone showed up just once. This rearrangement joins TRBV27 to TRBJ1-1, with TRBD1 matching over 9 bases. Germline V gene data show CDR1 as MNHEY and CDR2 as SMNVEV (reference sequence). V lost 5 bases to trimming and J lost 10 bases; unmatched junction nucleotides: 11. The CDR3 spans 14 residues. CDR3 bases: TGTGCCAGCAGTCCGGACAGGGGTCGGGGTACAGCTTTCTTT. This gives the protein CASSPDRGRGTAFF.

The chain couples TRBV29-1 to TRBJ1-1; D perhaps matches TRBD1 (5 bases). CDR3 size: 13 residues. Trimming pared 3 bases from V and 4 bases from J, leaving 12 bases between. The germline V gene has CDR1 SQVTM and CDR2 ANQGSEA. The CDR3 loop reads CSVEGGFRTEAFF. For the CDR3, the DNA is TGCAGCGTTGAGGGGGGTTTCCGCACTGAAGCTTTCTTT.

The CDR3 region has the DNA TGTGCCAGCCGGACTAGCGGTTCCTACAATGAGCAGTTCTTC. Protein product: CASRTSGSYNEQFF. The rearrangement joins TRBV10-3 to TRBJ2-1, with 10 bases matching TRBD2. V shed 10 bases, J shed 1 base, and the junction held 4 bases outside the gene matches. The CDR3 loop spans 14 amino acids. Germline V gene lookup returns CDR1 ENHRY and CDR2 SYGVKD.

This chain connects TRBV5-6 to TRBJ2-7; the match to TRBD1 covers 7 bases. Trimming took 3 bases from V and 4 from J; bases not matched to a gene: 4. The CDR3 length is 13 residues. Germline CDR1 SGHDT, CDR2 YYEEEE. CDR3 sequence: CASSSGQFYEQYF. The CDR3 DNA follows: TGTGCCAGCAGCTCGGGACAGTTTTACGAGCAGTACTTC. Combining the CDR3 with reference TRBV5-6 and TRBJ2-7 gives the whole variable domain DAGVTQSPTHLIKTRGQQVTLRCSPKSGHDTVSWYQQALGQGPQFIFQYYEEEERQRGNFPDRFSGHQFPNYSSELNVNALLLGDSALYLCASSSGQFYEQYFGPGTRLTVT.